This TCR beta chain stems from a study of beta chain features in type 1 diabetes (dated by TCRdb to the late 2010s). Regarding the study in general: Patients and healthy donors did not differ in mean age, gender distribution, total cell number or subset yield. Across all samples, about 110 million sorted cells were examined, and cell number per subset correlated strongly with RNA yield. In the study, recently diagnosed type 1 diabetes patients and matched healthy donors were compared on the TCRB repertoires of their sorted circulating CD4+ T cell subsets. Naive and central memory subsets were obtained from all 30 or so donors, but regulatory and stem cell-like memory subsets were isolated from only 8 patients and roughly eight healthy donors. Beyond this particular receptor, the publication reports: PCR might favor shorter templates, but patient and control samples were amplified and corrected together, so any skew would affect both groups equally. A moderate but significant shortening of TCRB CDR3 length was observed in type 1 diabetes patients in all four CD4+ subsets. Because cDNA rather than genomic DNA was sequenced, highly expressing activated cells could have been over-represented, although no difference in activation and CD3 levels was found between groups. Patients with type 1 diabetes made fewer insertions and deleted more nucleotides at VDJ recombination sites, implying thymic rearrangement abnormalities. Naive, central memory and regulatory TCRB repertoires appeared more similar among patients than among healthy donors. Only small numbers of individuals were included in the HLA sub-analyses, which left unresolved whether HLA type had any influence on TCRB rearrangement.

All of the isolated RNA was reverse transcribed with the High Capacity cDNA Reverse Transcription Kit, so expressed TCRB transcripts were sequenced. Naive, central memory and regulatory T cell samples underwent deep immunoSEQ sequencing, averaging roughly 3.3 million total reads per sample. After sorted cells were lysed in RLT buffer, RNA was extracted with DNase-treated RNeasy Micro or Mini kits, with the choice depending on cell number. To prevent cross-contamination, every cell subset was processed on its own, while patient and healthy donor samples were processed together. The immunoSEQ multiplex PCR was used to amplify TCRB sequences from cDNA, generating 87-bp fragments that spanned the CDR3 region. The amplicons were sequenced using the Illumina HiSeq platform. As for how the authors treated the data: PCR bias was corrected computationally using synthetic template baselines, and reads within Hamming distance 2 were collapsed, with unmergeable singletons discarded. Reads were aligned to IMGT to assign V, D and J genes, CDR3 length, and insertions or deletions at six rearrangement sites. Within each subset, clonotype counts were normalized to sorted cell number, after which true diversity and Gini coefficients were computed with the tcR R package. The overlap coefficient, calculated on TCRB nucleotide sequences, was used to quantify repertoire sharing. TCRdb carries this immuneACCESS record with in-frame sequences only. Its versions omit some clonotypes, under half of them owing to an unresolved V gene in the studies checked, with the rest unexplained. The V and J calls and the clone size are those of that table, but D and trimming were determined from the DNA. The table for this sample lists about 150,000 clones; around a tenth of them were counted only once. Approximately 0.46% of the sample is held by the ten biggest clonotypes.

Notes on this clone: There is no known antigen for this receptor. No much larger clone is present one base from it, and per-base qualities are unavailable.

From each donor, a single peripheral blood sample of around 0.12 L on average was drawn into heparinised tubes. Naive, central memory, regulatory and stem cell-like memory CD4+ T cells were sorted on a BD FACSAria II using a panel including CD45RO, CCR7, CD25, CD127, CD95 and CD27. Every sorted population had a purity above 95%. PBMCs were separated immediately by Lymphoprep density gradient centrifugation and were stained directly, without being cultured. Samples were stained and sorted in pairs, with one healthy donor and one patient per experiment, so that batch effects were minimized. The clonotype originates from a man between 25 and 39 years old with type 1 diabetes. Sequenced material: central memory CD4+ T cells from blood.

In nucleotides, the sequence is TGTGCCAGCTCACAGGCTGCGGGAGGTTCAGATACGCAGTATTTT. This sequence encodes CASSQAAGGSDTQYF. The chain links TRBV18 with TRBJ2-3; a stretch of 8 junction bases matches TRBD2. The CDR3 holds 15 amino acids from the cysteine to the phenylalanine. Of all the DNA, just the CDR3 is kept, 45 bases in frame from base 1. The germline V gene provides CDR1 KGHSH and CDR2 LQKENI. V lost 4 bases and J lost 4 bases, and the count of bases not matched to a germline gene is 7.